This is a list of T cell receptor beta chains from one sample in a study of graft-versus-host responses after intestinal transplantation. The antigens for these receptors are not known. The assay was immunoSEQ multiplex PCR, and TCRdb's table has in-frame clones only and misses some. This table holds 130,000 to 150,000 clones, about nine tenths found once. This material consisted of unstimulated CD4+ T cells sorted from spleen or lymph node cells, taken before intestinal transplant. These receptor sequences come from a human donor who received an intestinal transplant. Both conserved end residues are part of each CDR3. The order of the fields is V gene, J gene, CDR3 protein.

>TRBV19|TRBJ2-5
CASSIRTSGGVVGETQYF
>TRBV30|TRBJ1-1
CAWSRGQAEAFF
>TRBV5-6|TRBJ1-4
CASRTQGRGEKLFF
>TRBV28|TRBJ1-5
CASSLLGSNQPQHF
>TRBV2|TRBJ2-2
CASSEFRDTGELFF
>TRBV11-3|TRBJ1-3
CASSVLSGGTIYF
>TRBV29-1|TRBJ1-4
CSVEDRGGTNEKLFF
>TRBV28|TRBJ2-6
CASSPFTGIGPSGANVLTF
>TRBV28|TRBJ1-4
CASSNSGAEKLFF
>TRBV28|TRBJ1-2
CASSFGTGVYGYTF
>TRBV20-1|TRBJ1-2
CSDPRAPGGTF
>TRBV30|TRBJ2-6
CAWNGMRAGANVLTF
>TRBV7-9|TRBJ2-6
CASSSWTPFSGANVLTF
>TRBV10-3|TRBJ2-1
CADGQYSYNEQFF
>TRBV15|TRBJ1-2
CATSAGGGWGYGYTF
>TRBV6-1|TRBJ2-7
CASRVSGARYEQYF
>TRBV18|TRBJ2-1
CASSQRPGLAGVISYNEQFF
>TRBV11-3|TRBJ2-2
CASSFGAGLTTGELFF
>TRBV5-1|TRBJ2-7
CASSYPTDRGSPYEQYF
>TRBV6-1|TRBJ2-2
CASTLSGANTGELFF
>TRBV10-1|TRBJ1-2
CASSEAPGGYGYTF
>TRBV7-8|TRBJ2-1
CASSLSGRIPKYNEQFF
>TRBV5-6|TRBJ2-1
CASSPLLAGVNEQFF
>TRBV4-1|TRBJ2-7
CASSLGRGKGDYEQYF
>TRBV30|TRBJ2-3
CAWTGWEGTDTQYF
>TRBV6-1|TRBJ2-1
CASTDYNEQFF
>TRBV7-8|TRBJ2-7
CASSLAQGRYEQYF
>TRBV6-5|TRBJ1-4
CASSYSGLRDEKLFF
>TRBV30|TRBJ1-3
CAWSVGGSGNTIYF
>TRBV30|TRBJ1-2
CAWSRNGGGYGYTF
>TRBV27|TRBJ2-5
CASKRDTQETQYF
>TRBV9|TRBJ2-7
CASSVDLSYEQYF
>TRBV5-6|TRBJ2-5
CASSFFQGAGTQYF
>TRBV19|TRBJ2-1
CASSILPSTSNEQFF
>TRBV19|TRBJ2-7
CASSISGINLGEQYF
>TRBV18|TRBJ2-1
CASSPLAGGQYNEQFF
>TRBV6-1|TRBJ1-1
CDNWWTEAFF
>TRBV5-4|TRBJ2-3
CASSLQLAVSTDTQYF
>TRBV19|TRBJ2-5
CASSPGFGHQETQYF
>TRBV9|-
CASRGPWGELYEQYF
>TRBV5-4|TRBJ2-1
CASSLAGLVSYNEQFF
>TRBV15|TRBJ1-4
CATSDTQGGDEKLFF
>TRBV5-1|TRBJ2-3
CASSFNVGAGDTQYF
>TRBV18|TRBJ2-1
CASSPPGQGSYNEQFF
>TRBV7-2|TRBJ2-7
CASSKRLAGGVEYF
>TRBV7-9|TRBJ2-3
CASSEQGVTDGSTDTQYF
>TRBV15|TRBJ1-5
CATSRDTGGPIDSNQPQHF
>TRBV18|TRBJ1-1
CASSPGVNTEAFF
>TRBV28|TRBJ1-3
CASSFWTGIGGNTIYF
>TRBV5-1|TRBJ1-6
CASRLRDSPLHF
>TRBV4-3|TRBJ2-2
CASSQGTSGRLAGELFF
>TRBV7-3|TRBJ2-4
CASSRVAGNIQYF
>TRBV21-1|TRBJ1-1
CASSRERPNTEAFF